What follows are 27 T cell receptor beta chains derived from one specimen sequenced in a study of identical twins' blood T cells. TCRdb re-called the 5' RACE reads through MiXCR, storing one row per CDR3 protein. The table has 300,000 to 400,000 distinct CDR3 sequences, about 28% seen once; the top ten hold 6.1%. The sequencing sample was made of PBMCs. The receptors here all came from a woman aged 18 to 55 in good health.

This clonotype was detected a few times. The CDR3 DNA sequence: TGTGCCATCAGGGGGACTAGCGGCCCCTACAATGAGCAGTTCTTC. It yields the protein CAIRGTSGPYNEQFF. This chain connects TRBV10-3 to TRBJ2-1; TRBD2 matches at 11 bases. The CDR3 sequence is 15 residues long. With 6 bases clipped from V and 2 bases from J, the junction kept 3 bases outside the gene matches. CDR1 and CDR2 from the germline V gene are ENHRY and SYGVKD.

The gene calls are TRBV12-3 or TRBV12-4 and TRBJ2-2, with D tentatively TRBD1 (6 bases). V was trimmed by 8 bases and J by 7 bases, leaving 17 bases between them. The CDR3 runs 14 residues. The CDR3 protein is CASDHRAYIGELFF. CDR3 coding DNA: TGTGCCAGCGACCACAGGGCTTATATCGGGGAGCTGTTTTTT.

About this clonotype itself: A single base separates this from a much larger clone, so it may be a read error. CDR3 protein: CASNFGGANEKLFF. CDR3 coding DNA: TGTGCCAGCAACTTCGGGGGGGCTAATGAAAAACTGTTTTTT. This chain links TRBV5-4 with TRBJ1-4; TRBD1 is a possible D gene (5 bases). Germline V CDR1 and CDR2: SGHNT, YYREEE (reference sequence). The CDR3 sequence is 14 residues long. V was shortened by 6 bases and J by 3 bases, with 12 bases between the two germline ends.

A word on this clonotype: A much larger clone differs by one base, so this may be a read error. The chain has TRBV2 and TRBJ1-1; D gene ambiguous. From germline, CDR1 is SNHLY and CDR2 FYNNEI. The CDR3 length is 15 residues. The CDR3 DNA follows: TGTGCCAGCAGTGAAATAGGGCCGGGGAACACTGAAGCTTCCTTT. This translates into CASSEIGPGNTEASF.

This clonotype has only a few counts. The chain employs TRBV29-1 and TRBJ1-2; D is uncertain. The CDR3 contains 17 residues. Germline CDR1 is SQVTM and CDR2 is ANQGSEA. V was trimmed by 3 bases and J by 0 bases, leaving 20 bases between them. The CDR3 nucleotides read TGCAGCGTTGATGCCCGGGCTCAGGAAAGGGCTAACTATGGCTACACCTTC. Encoded protein: CSVDARAQERANYGYTF.

The rearrangement uses TRBV7-3 and TRBJ2-7; the D is unclear. The germline gives CDR1 SGHTA, CDR2 FQGTGA. The CDR3 has 14 residues. V gave up 0 bases and J gave up 0 bases, with 6 bases separating them. CDR3 sequence reads: CASSLTGNSYEQYF. In DNA, the CDR3 is TGTGCCAGCAGCTTAACAGGGAACTCCTACGAGCAGTACTTC.

The chain uses TRBV4-2 and TRBJ1-5; D is unclear. CDR3 length: 15 residues. The ends were cut back, 4 bases at V and 1 base at J, with 11 bases in the middle. Germline V gene sequence: CDR1 LGHNA, CDR2 YNFKEQ. The CDR3 sequence is CASSPTAGSNQPQHF. The CDR3 region has the DNA TGTGCCAGCAGCCCAACAGCGGGCAGCAATCAGCCCCAGCATTTT.

The chain combines TRBV20-1 with TRBJ1-5; D remains ambiguous. The CDR3 totals 13 residues. CDR1 and CDR2 (germline): DFQATT, SNEGSKA (reference sequence). The V end lost 0 bases, the J end lost 2 bases, and 5 bases lay between the germline ends. The CDR3 DNA reads TGCAGTGCTAGAGAGAGTGGCAATCAGCCCCAGCATTTT. As protein: CSARESGNQPQHF.

The rearrangement uses TRBV20-1 and TRBJ1-6; D is possibly TRBD1 (5 bases). The CDR3 is 13 amino acids. Germline V lookup: CDR1 DFQATT, CDR2 SNEGSKA (reference sequence). Trimming pared 0 bases from V and 7 bases from J, leaving 7 bases between. This CDR3 is CSAREGVNSPLHF. In DNA form, the CDR3 reads TGCAGTGCTAGAGAGGGGGTGAATTCACCCCTCCACTTT.

This clonotype was seen only a few times. CDR3 bases: TGCAGCGCCCAGACTAGCGGGAGAGAGACCCAGTACTTC. This codes for CSAQTSGRETQYF. The chain employs TRBV29-1 and TRBJ2-5, with 12 nucleotides matching TRBD2. V gave up 7 bases and J gave up 4 bases; unmatched junction bases: 4. This CDR3 is built from 13 residues. The germline CDR1 and CDR2 sequences are SQVTM and ANQGSEA. The variable domain in full, with the rest retrieved from reference TRBV29-1 and TRBJ2-5, is SAVISQKPSRDICQRGTSLTIQCQVDSQVTMMFWYRQQPGQSLTLIATANQGSEATYESGFVIDKFPISRPNLTFSTLTVSNMSPEDSSIYLCSAQTSGRETQYFGPGTRLLVL.

There are a few counts of this clonotype. The chain couples TRBV29-1 to TRBJ2-2; TRBD1 matches 7 bases. With V trimmed by 1 base and J by 5 bases, 10 bases remained unmatched. CDR3 length equals 16 residues. Germline V gene lookup returns CDR1 SQVTM and CDR2 ANQGSEA. This chain's CDR3 is CSVEGIVGGGTGELFF. The CDR3 region has the DNA TGCAGCGTTGAAGGGATTGTAGGGGGCGGGACCGGGGAGCTGTTTTTT.

The rearrangement links TRBV3-1 to TRBJ1-2, with D unclear. The CDR3 has 12 amino acids. Germline CDR1 LGHDT, CDR2 YNNKEL (reference sequence). V was pared by 1 base and J by 6 bases, with 6 bases between. CDR3 in DNA: TGTGCCAGCAGCCAAGTCCGGGATGGCTACACCTTC. It specifies CASSQVRDGYTF.

This clonotype was counted between two and nine times. In DNA form, the CDR3 reads TGTGCCAGCGGACGGACCTTTGGGGAGACCCAGTACTTC. The encoded protein is CASGRTFGETQYF. The chain combines TRBV2 with TRBJ2-5, with unresolved D. This CDR3 region has 13 residues. The germline V and J ends were trimmed by 8 bases and 5 bases, with 15 bases remaining between them. Germline assignment: CDR1 SNHLY and CDR2 FYNNEI.

This clonotype was observed a few times. The chain uses TRBV10-3 and TRBJ1-3; weak D call: TRBD1 (6 bases). CDR3 length: 13 residues. The ends were cut back, 5 bases at V and 7 bases at J, with 12 bases in the middle. Germline V gives CDR1 ENHRY, CDR2 SYGVKD. CDR3 region: CAISTGLDNTIYF. The CDR3, as DNA: TGTGCCATCAGTACAGGGTTGGACAACACCATATATTTT.

CDR3 in DNA: TGCAGTGCTTTTAGACAGGGCCAGAGCTCCTACGAGCAGTACTTC. Translating gives CSAFRQGQSSYEQYF. This chain joins TRBV20-1 and TRBJ2-7; 7 bases line up with TRBD1. Trimming took 5 bases from V and 0 from J; bases not matched to a gene: 10. Looked up from germline, CDR1 is DFQATT and CDR2 is SNEGSKA (reference sequence). There are 15 residues in the CDR3.

The rearrangement links TRBV6-5 to TRBJ2-3, with 10 bases identical to TRBD1. This CDR3 is built from 14 residues. Trimming at V came to 6 bases and at J to 4 bases, leaving 4 bases not matched to a gene. The germline V gene has CDR1 MNHEY and CDR2 SVGAGI. CDR3 sequence (DNA): TGTGCCAGCAGGCCGGGACAGGGGCCAGATACGCAGTATTTT. Protein product: CASRPGQGPDTQYF.

The rearrangement uses TRBV9 and TRBJ2-5; D is unresolved. The CDR3 is 14 residues long. Trimming removed 4 bases from V and 0 bases from J, with 10 bases in between. Germline CDR1 and CDR2: SGDLS and YYNGEE. The CDR3 here is CASSLGLNQETQYF. The CDR3 region has the DNA TGTGCCAGCAGCCTGGGGTTAAACCAAGAGACCCAGTACTTC. Together with reference TRBV9 and TRBJ2-5, the CDR3 gives the full variable domain: DSGVTQTPKHLITATGQRVTLRCSPRSGDLSVYWYQQSLDQGLQFLIQYYNGEERAKGNILERFSAQQFPDLHSELNLSSLELGDSALYFCASSLGLNQETQYFGPGTRLLVL.

This clonotype was found a few times. CDR3 region: CASSNGQMGEQYF. The CDR3 nucleotides read TGTGCCAGCAGTAACGGACAGATGGGTGAGCAGTACTTC. The J gene is TRBJ2-7, the V gene TRBV3-1; D possibly corresponds to TRBD1 (6 bases). Germline V gene lookup returns CDR1 LGHDT and CDR2 YNNKEL (reference sequence). The V and J ends lost 6 bases and 7 bases respectively, with 16 bases between them. CDR3 length: 13 amino acids.

This clonotype was seen only a few times. The chain employs TRBV10-1 and TRBJ2-3; TRBD2 aligns across 9 bases. Germline V CDR1 and CDR2: WNHNN, SYGVQD (reference sequence). There are 17 residues in the CDR3. V dropped 0 bases and J dropped 4; count of bases not matched to a gene: 8. As DNA, the CDR3 is TGCGCCAGCAGTGAGTCTGTAGCGGAGCGGGGGGCAGATACGCAGTATTTT. As protein: CASSESVAERGADTQYF.

This clonotype showed up many times. An end of the junction does not agree with germline; a read error may underlie this. The chain has TRBV5-1 and TRBJ2-3; weak D call: TRBD2 (5 bases). The CDR3 loop spans 12 amino acids. Germline V lookup: CDR1 SGHRS, CDR2 YFSETQ. CDR3 bases: TGTGCTAGCTCCTTGAGCACAGATACGCAGTATTTT. Its protein product is CASSLSTDTQYF.

This clonotype was observed at least ten times. J is TRBJ1-1 and V is TRBV20-1; D unclear. The V gene lost 0 bases and the J gene lost 1 base, with 3 bases spanning the gap. CDR1 is DFQATT and CDR2 is SNEGSKA in the germline V gene (reference sequence). The CDR3 loop spans 12 amino acids. As DNA, the CDR3 is TGCAGTGCTAGAGACGGGAACACTGAAGCTTTCTTT. Translation: CSARDGNTEAFF.

This clonotype was found a few times. The CDR3 sequence: CASSPRTGAKNIQYF. Written as DNA, the CDR3 is TGCGCCAGCAGCCCTCGGACAGGTGCCAAAAACATTCAGTACTTC. The gene calls are TRBV5-1 and TRBJ2-4; 7 nucleotides align to TRBD1. The V and J ends lost 4 bases and 1 base, in that order; junction bases with no gene match: 5. This CDR3 is built from 15 residues. The germline V gene has CDR1 SGHRS and CDR2 YFSETQ.

This chain joins TRBV5-1 and TRBJ2-1; 7 positions agree with TRBD2. In germline, CDR1 is SGHRS, CDR2 YFSETQ. The CDR3 extends over 15 amino acids. After removal of 8 bases from V and 4 bases from J, the junction contained 12 bases not matched to a gene. CDR3 bases: TGCGCCAGTTCGCCTTTACTAGCGACATACAATGAGCAGTTCTTC. Amino acid sequence: CASSPLLATYNEQFF.

The CDR3 is CASSSSDRPPYEQYF. In nucleotides, the CDR3 is TGTGCCAGCAGCTCATCGGACAGACCGCCTTACGAGCAGTACTTC. This chain connects TRBV11-2 to TRBJ2-7, with D maybe TRBD1 (6 bases). The length of the CDR3 is 15 residues. Germline lookup yields CDR1 SGHAT and CDR2 FQNNGV. V was trimmed by 4 bases and J by 4 bases, leaving 17 bases between them.

The chain links TRBV6-2 or TRBV6-3 to TRBJ1-4, with a weak D call TRBD1 (5 bases). V was shortened by 7 bases and J by 8 bases, with 20 bases between the two germline ends. The CDR3 totals 15 residues. Germline assignment: CDR1 MNHEY and CDR2 SVGEGT. CDR3 DNA sequence: TGTGCCAGCACCCCCGGAGGGTTTAGGGGCGAAAAACTGTTTTTT. It encodes CASTPGGFRGEKLFF.

This sequence joins TRBV5-1 and TRBJ1-2, with unresolved D. This CDR3 has 15 amino acids. Germline V CDR1 and CDR2: SGHRS, YFSETQ. Trimming took off 4 bases at V and 2 bases at J, with 15 bases between the two ends. This CDR3 reads CASSPTDGINYGYTF. In DNA form, the CDR3 reads TGCGCCAGCAGCCCGACGGACGGGATCAACTATGGCTACACCTTC.

This clonotype has at least ten counts. The chain links TRBV10-3 to TRBJ1-2; D is unresolved. Trimming cost V 10 bases and J 4 bases, with 16 bases left between them. The V gene's germline CDR1 is ENHRY and CDR2 SYGVKD. The CDR3 has 13 residues. CDR3 bases: TGTGCCACTACAGAGACGACGGTCTATGGCTACACCTTC. This codes for CATTETTVYGYTF.